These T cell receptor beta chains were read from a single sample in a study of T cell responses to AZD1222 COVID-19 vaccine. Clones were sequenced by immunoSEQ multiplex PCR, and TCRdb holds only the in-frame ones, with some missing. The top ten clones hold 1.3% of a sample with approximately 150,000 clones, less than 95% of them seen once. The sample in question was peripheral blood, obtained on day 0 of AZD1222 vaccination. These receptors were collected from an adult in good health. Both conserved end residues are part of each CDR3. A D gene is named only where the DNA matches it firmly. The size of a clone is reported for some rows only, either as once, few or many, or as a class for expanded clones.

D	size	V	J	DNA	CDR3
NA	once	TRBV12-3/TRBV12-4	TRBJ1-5	TGTGCCAGCAGTTCCTACTCGGGACCTCAATCATTT	CASSSYSGPQSF
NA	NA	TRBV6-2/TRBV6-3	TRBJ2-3	TGTGCCAGCAGTTACGGGTCTCACCGACTGAGCACAGATACGCAGTATTTT	CASSYGSHRLSTDTQYF
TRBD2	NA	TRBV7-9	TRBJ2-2	TGTGCCAGCAGCTCTTGGACTAGCGGGAACACCGGGGAGCTGTTTTTT	CASSSWTSGNTGELFF
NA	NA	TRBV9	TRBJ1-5	TGTGCCAGCAGCGTATCTACGCTTAGCAATCAGCCCCAGCATTTT	CASSVSTLSNQPQHF
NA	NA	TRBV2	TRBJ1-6	TGTGCCAGCAGTGAAGAGGTGGAAATACCCCTCCACTTT	CASSEEVEIPLHF
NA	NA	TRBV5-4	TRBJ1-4	TGTGCCAGCAGCTTGTCTTTAACGGGGGCAGAGGAAAAACTGTTTTTT	CASSLSLTGAEEKLFF
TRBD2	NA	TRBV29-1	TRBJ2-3	TGCAGTGCTCCGGAACTAGCGGGGGGGACCACAGATACGCAGTATTTT	CSAPELAGGTTDTQYF
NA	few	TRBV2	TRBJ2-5	TGTGCCAGCAGTGGCGACAGACAAGAGACCCAGTACTTC	CASSGDRQETQYF
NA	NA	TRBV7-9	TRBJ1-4	TGTGCCAGCAGCCCTATGGGGGCGAATGAAAAACTGTTTTTT	CASSPMGANEKLFF
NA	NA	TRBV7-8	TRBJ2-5	TGTGCCAGCAGGGAACAGCGAGAGACCCAGTACTTC	CASREQRETQYF
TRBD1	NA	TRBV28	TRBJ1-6	TGTGCCAGCAGTTCCTACAGGGGAGCAGGCTATAATTCACCCCTCCACTTT	CASSSYRGAGYNSPLHF
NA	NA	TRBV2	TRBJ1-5	TGTGCCAGCAGTGGGGGTGACAGCTATAGCAATCAGCCCCAGCATTTT	CASSGGDSYSNQPQHF
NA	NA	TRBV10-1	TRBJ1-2	TGCGCCAGCAGTTCGGGCACGAACTATGGCTACACCTTC	CASSSGTNYGYTF
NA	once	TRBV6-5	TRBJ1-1	TGTGCCAGCAGTTACATCACAGGGAGACAGAACACTGAAGCTTTCTTT	CASSYITGRQNTEAFF
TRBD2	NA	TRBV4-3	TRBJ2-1	TGCGCCAGCAGCCAAGTAGGACTAGCGGGAGATGTCTACAATGAGCAGTTCTTC	CASSQVGLAGDVYNEQFF
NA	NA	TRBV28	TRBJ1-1	TGTGCCAGCAGTTTCTGGACAGAGTACACTGAAGCTTTCTTT	CASSFWTEYTEAFF
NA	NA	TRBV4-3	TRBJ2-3	TGCGCCAGCAGCCAAGATTACCCTAGATTTACCGCAGATACGCAGTATTTT	CASSQDYPRFTADTQYF
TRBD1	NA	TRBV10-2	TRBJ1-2	TGCGCCAGCAGTGCAAGGACAGGGGGCATCCATGGCTACACCTTC	CASSARTGGIHGYTF
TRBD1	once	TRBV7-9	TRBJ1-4	TGTGCCAGCAGCCCAGGACAGGGGGCGGCTAATGAAAAACTGTTTTTT	CASSPGQGAANEKLFF
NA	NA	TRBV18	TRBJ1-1	TGTGCCAGCTCACCCCGGTTTTCGGGAGACACTGAAGCTTTCTTT	CASSPRFSGDTEAFF
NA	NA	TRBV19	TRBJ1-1	TGTGCCAGTGGGATTGGACAGACAGGATCTGAAGCTTTCTTT	CASGIGQTGSEAFF
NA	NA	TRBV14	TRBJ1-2	TGTGCCAGCAGCCCCAAGGCATCTGGCTACACCTTC	CASSPKASGYTF
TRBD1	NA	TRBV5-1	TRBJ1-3	TGCGCCAGCAGCTTAGGGACAGGATACTCTGGAAACACCATATATTTT	CASSLGTGYSGNTIYF
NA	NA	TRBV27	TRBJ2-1	TGTGCCAGCAGTTCGGAGAAATTAGGAGGCAATGAGCAGTTCTTC	CASSSEKLGGNEQFF
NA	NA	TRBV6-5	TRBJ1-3	TGTGCCAGCAGTTCACTATTGGGGGCCGCTGGAAACACCATATATTTT	CASSSLLGAAGNTIYF
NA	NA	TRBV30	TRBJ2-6	TGTGCCTGGGGGGGTCGGGGGACATCTGGGGCCAACGTCCTGACTTTC	CAWGGRGTSGANVLTF
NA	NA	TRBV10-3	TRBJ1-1	TGTGCCATCCGGGTGGGGCCCAACACTGAAGCTTTCTTT	CAIRVGPNTEAFF
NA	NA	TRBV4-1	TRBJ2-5	TGCGCCAGCAGCCAAGGCCCACGGGACTCGTACCAAGAGACCCAGTACTTC	CASSQGPRDSYQETQYF
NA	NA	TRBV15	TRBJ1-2	TGTGCCACCAGCAGAGTTAGGGTTTTAGCAGACGCTAACTATGGCTACACCTTC	CATSRVRVLADANYGYTF
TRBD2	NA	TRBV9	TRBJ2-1	TGTGCCAGCAGCGATAGTGGATATTGGCGGGAGTATTATTACAATGAGCAGTTCTTC	CASSDSGYWREYYYNEQFF
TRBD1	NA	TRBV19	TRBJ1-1	TGTGCCAGTAGACTGACAGGGGAAGCTTTCTTT	CASRLTGEAFF
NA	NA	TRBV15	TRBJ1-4	TGTGCCACCAGCAGAGACAGTCCAGAAAAACTGTTTTTT	CATSRDSPEKLFF
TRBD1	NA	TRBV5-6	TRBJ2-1	TGTGCCAGCAGCTTCTATAGGACAGGGGACTACAATGAGCAGTTCTTC	CASSFYRTGDYNEQFF
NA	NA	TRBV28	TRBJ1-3	TGTGCCAGCACCGTGGGCGGCCTCTCTGGAAACACCATATATTTT	CASTVGGLSGNTIYF
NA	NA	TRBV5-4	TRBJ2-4	TGTGCCAGCAGCTCCCTCGACAACATTCAGTACTTC	CASSSLDNIQYF
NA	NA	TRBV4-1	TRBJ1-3	TGCGCCAGCAGCCAACCACGGTCTGGAAACACCATATATTTT	CASSQPRSGNTIYF
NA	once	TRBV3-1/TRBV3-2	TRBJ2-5	TGTGCCAGCAGCTCAAGAGGGCCCTCGCACTTC	CASSSRGPSHF
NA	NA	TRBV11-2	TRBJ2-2	TGTGCCAGCAGCTTAGTACTGTTGGTAAGGAACACCGGGGAGCTGTTTTTT	CASSLVLLVRNTGELFF
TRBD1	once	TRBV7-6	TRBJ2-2	TGTGCCAGCAGCTTAGAAATCGGCCAGACAGGGGAGGCCGGGGAGCTGTTTTTT	CASSLEIGQTGEAGELFF
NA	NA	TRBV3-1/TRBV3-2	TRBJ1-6	TGTGCCAGCAGCGGAGGGCTTAATTCACCCCTCCACTTT	CASSGGLNSPLHF
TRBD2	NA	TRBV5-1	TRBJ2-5	TGCGCCAGCAGCCGTGGACTAGCAATGGAGACCCAGTACTTC	CASSRGLAMETQYF
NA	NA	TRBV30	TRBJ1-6	TGTGCCTGGAGTGAATCGGTAGGCTCACCCCTCCACTTT	CAWSESVGSPLHF
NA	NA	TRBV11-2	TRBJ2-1	TGTGCCAGCAGCTTACTAACGAGGACTGAGCAGTTCTTC	CASSLLTRTEQFF
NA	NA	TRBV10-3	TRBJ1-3	TGTGCCATCAGTGAGCCCAACCTACCAGGGCGAACTGGAAACACCATATATTTT	CAISEPNLPGRTGNTIYF
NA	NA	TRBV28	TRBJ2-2	TGTGCCAGCAGTTTAACGGCGAACACCGGGGAGCTGTTTTTT	CASSLTANTGELFF
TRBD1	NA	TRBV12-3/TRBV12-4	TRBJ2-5	TGTGCGTCCAGGGGGCTTTTGGAGACCCAGTACTTC	CASRGLLETQYF
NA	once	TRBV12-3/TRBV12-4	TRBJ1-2	TGTGCCAGCAGTGGACCGGGGGGCTACACCTTC	CASSGPGGYTF
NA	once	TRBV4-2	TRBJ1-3	TGTGCCAGCAGCCAACTGGACAGTCGGCGAAACACCATATATTTT	CASSQLDSRRNTIYF
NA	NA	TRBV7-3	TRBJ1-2	TGTGCCAGCAGCTTAATTGGGGGAGAGGTGAATGGCTACACCTTC	CASSLIGGEVNGYTF
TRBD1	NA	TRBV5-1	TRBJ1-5	TGCGCCAGCAGGCCTGGAGGGGACAGGTATCAGCCCCAGCATTTT	CASRPGGDRYQPQHF